A single TCR beta chain is shown here with its context. The data stem from a study of T-cell reconstitution after alpha-beta-depleted transplantation in children. It was with unique molecular identifiers that the TCRbeta library was prepared. One entry per CDR3 protein results from TCRdb running MiXCR on the PCR reads. The repertoire holds approximately 270,000 distinct CDR3 sequences, with 9.9% as singletons. The germline V gene has CDR1 SNHLY and CDR2 FYNNEI. Deletions cut 5 bases from V and 0 bases from J, with 10 bases between. This CDR3 has 14 residues. The source material was PBMCs from the stem cell graft donor, sampled from the stem cell graft. The clonotype originates from a human donor who donated a stem cell graft to a child with SCID. The chain uses TRBV2 and TRBJ2-5; D is unresolved. For the CDR3, the DNA is TGTGCCAGCAGTCAAGGGTATGACCAAGAGACCCAGTACTTC. Translation gives CASSQGYDQETQYF.